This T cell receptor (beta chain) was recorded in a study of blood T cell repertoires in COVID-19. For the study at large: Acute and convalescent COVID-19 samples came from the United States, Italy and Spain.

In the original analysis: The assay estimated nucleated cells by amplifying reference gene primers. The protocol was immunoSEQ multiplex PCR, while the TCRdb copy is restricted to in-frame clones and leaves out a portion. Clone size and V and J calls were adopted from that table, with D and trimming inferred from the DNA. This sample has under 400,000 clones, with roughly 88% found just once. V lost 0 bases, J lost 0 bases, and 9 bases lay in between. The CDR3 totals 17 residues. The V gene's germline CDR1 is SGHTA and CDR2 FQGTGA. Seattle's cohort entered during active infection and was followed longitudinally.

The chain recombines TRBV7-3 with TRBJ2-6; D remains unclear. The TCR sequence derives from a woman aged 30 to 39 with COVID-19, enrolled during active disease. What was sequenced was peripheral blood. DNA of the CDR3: TGTGCCAGCAGCTTAACGTTCCCGGGCTCTGGGGCCAACGTCCTGACTTTC. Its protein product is CASSLTFPGSGANVLTF.